This T cell receptor (beta chain) was documented in a study of blood T cells in healthy people across ages. Unmatched junction bases numbered 1, after V lost 2 bases and J lost 1 base. This CDR3 region has 15 residues. Germline V gene data show CDR1 as SGHRS and CDR2 as YFSETQ. A sample-barcoded 5' primer and a J-beta primer mix were used in a second PCR of roughly 7 to 12 cycles. TCRdb ran MiXCR on the 5' RACE reads and lists one entry per CDR3 protein. This table has roughly 500,000 distinct CDR3 sequences, roughly 28% appearing once. This clonotype was seen ten or more times. Sequenced: blood. The TCR comes from a woman in her 70s in good health. The gene calls are TRBV5-1 and TRBJ2-3, with 10 bases aligning to TRBD2. The CDR3 nucleotides are TGCGCCAGCAGCTTAGGGACTAGCGGCACAGATACGCAGTATTTT. Amino acids: CASSLGTSGTDTQYF.